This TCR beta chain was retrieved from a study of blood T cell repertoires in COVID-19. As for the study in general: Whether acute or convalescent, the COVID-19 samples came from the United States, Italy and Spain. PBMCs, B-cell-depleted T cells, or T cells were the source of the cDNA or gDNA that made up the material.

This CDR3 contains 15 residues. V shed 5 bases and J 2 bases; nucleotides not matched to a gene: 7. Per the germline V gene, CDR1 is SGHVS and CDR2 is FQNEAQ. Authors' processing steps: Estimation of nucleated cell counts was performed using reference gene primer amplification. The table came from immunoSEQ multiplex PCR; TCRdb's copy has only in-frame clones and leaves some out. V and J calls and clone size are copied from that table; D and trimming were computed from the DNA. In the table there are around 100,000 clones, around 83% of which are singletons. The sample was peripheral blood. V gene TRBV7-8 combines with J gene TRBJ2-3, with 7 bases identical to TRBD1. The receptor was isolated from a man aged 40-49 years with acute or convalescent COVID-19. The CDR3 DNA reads TGTGCCAGCAGCCTCCGGGACAGCGACACAGATACGCAGTATTTT. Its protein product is CASSLRDSDTDTQYF.